The clone carrying this T cell receptor beta chain was picked up one time. What it binds is not known. Amplification used 60 Vbeta primers and 13 Jbeta primers. Here immunoSEQ multiplex PCR was the method, and the copy in TCRdb shows in-frame clones only, minus some. Of around 100,000 clones listed, 74% are singletons. These data come from a study of cytomegalovirus exposure and HLA in healthy donors. Study-wide background: An analysis done earlier identified about 120 million unique TCR beta sequences from 150 million to 200 million T cells.

V shed 0 bases and J shed 9 bases, with 13 bases lying between them. Per the germline V gene, CDR1 is SGDLS and CDR2 is YYNGEE. This CDR3 has 15 amino acids. Findings and caveats of the study: Rarity held for most TCR sequences, but there were some public TCRs that occurred in many donors.

The sequencing sample was made of PBMCs. The receptor was isolated from a man between 50 and 59 years old in good health and CMV-seropositive. The rearrangement links TRBV9 to TRBJ1-6; D uncertain. The CDR3 loop is CASSVGTDNISPLHF. As DNA, the CDR3 is TGTGCCAGCAGCGTAGGTACAGATAATATTTCACCCCTCCACTTT.